This T cell receptor (beta chain) was sequenced for a study of T-cell reconstitution after alpha-beta-depleted transplantation in children. Study results and limitations: Elevated TCRbeta diversity at day 60 was traced, in some patients, to surviving recipient T cells and thymic progenitors. Approximately two months post-transplant, alpha-beta T cells reportedly originated from several hundred expanded graft clones. A year had passed since transplant, and T-cell counts and diversity by then came mostly from newly produced T cells.

Preparation of the TCRbeta library was carried out with unique molecular identifiers. TCRdb itself ran the PCR reads through MiXCR, one entry per CDR3 protein. This table holds 700,000 to 850,000 distinct CDR3 sequences, under 20% found once. This clonotype was picked up a small number of times. Its antigen is not identified. Germline CDR1 SNHLY, CDR2 FYNNEI. CDR3 length: 15 amino acids. The trim removed 6 bases at V and 1 base at J, leaving 2 bases unmatched. This sequence was found in a male patient aged 5 to 17 who had a stem cell transplant for acute lymphoblastic leukemia, so the T cells may come from the graft donor. This specimen consisted of PBMCs, mostly from graft donor cells, obtained 360 days after TCRalphabeta/CD19-depleted stem cell transplant. J is TRBJ2-2 and V is TRBV2; 10 nucleotides agree with TRBD2. In DNA, the CDR3 is TGTGCCAGCAGGTGGACTAGCGGGAACACCGGGGAGCTGTTTTTT. This codes for CASRWTSGNTGELFF.